This TCR beta chain was identified in a study of shared clonotypes between healthy human individuals. Background on the study: Donor composition was a couple of women and a few men, aged 18 to 49. Researchers assigned three CD4 naive, three CD4 memory, two CD8 naive and one CD8 memory plate to each donor. Study results and limitations: Among donors, sharing of clonotypes was expected to be affected by sequencing depth.

This clone was counted a few times. Its antigen is not identified. CDR3 length: 14 amino acids. With 5 bases removed from V and 2 bases from J, the gap between germline ends came to 10 bases. The germline gives CDR1 SNHLY, CDR2 FYNNEI. The assay ran at deep level. Measured with immunoSEQ multiplex PCR; TCRdb has only the in-frame clones, and not every one. The sample lists 650,000 to 750,000 clones, roughly 78% seen once, with 1.8% in the top ten. This sequence joins TRBV2 and TRBJ2-1; D not resolved. The sequence derives from a woman between 25 and 40 years old in good health. Sequences were obtained from memory CD4+ T cells sorted from blood. Described subset: CD45RA-negative fraction. The CDR3 region is CASSPLSTYNEQFF. As DNA, the CDR3 is TGTGCCAGCAGTCCCCTGAGTACCTACAATGAGCAGTTCTTC.